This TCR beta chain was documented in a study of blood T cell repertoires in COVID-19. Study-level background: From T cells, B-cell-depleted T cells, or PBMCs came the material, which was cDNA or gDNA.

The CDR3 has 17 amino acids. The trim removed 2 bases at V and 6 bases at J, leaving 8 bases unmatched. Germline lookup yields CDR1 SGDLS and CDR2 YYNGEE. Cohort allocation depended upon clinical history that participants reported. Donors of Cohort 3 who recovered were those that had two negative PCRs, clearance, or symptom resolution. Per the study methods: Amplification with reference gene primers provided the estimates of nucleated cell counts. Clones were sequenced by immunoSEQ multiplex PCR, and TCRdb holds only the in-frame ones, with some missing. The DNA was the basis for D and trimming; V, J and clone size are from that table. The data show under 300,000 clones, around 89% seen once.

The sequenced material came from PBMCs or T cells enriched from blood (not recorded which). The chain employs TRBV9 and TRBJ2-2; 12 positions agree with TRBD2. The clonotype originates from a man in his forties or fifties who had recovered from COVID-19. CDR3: CASSVLLAGGRSGELFF. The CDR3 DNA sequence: TGTGCCAGCAGCGTCCTACTAGCGGGAGGAAGATCCGGGGAGCTGTTTTTT.